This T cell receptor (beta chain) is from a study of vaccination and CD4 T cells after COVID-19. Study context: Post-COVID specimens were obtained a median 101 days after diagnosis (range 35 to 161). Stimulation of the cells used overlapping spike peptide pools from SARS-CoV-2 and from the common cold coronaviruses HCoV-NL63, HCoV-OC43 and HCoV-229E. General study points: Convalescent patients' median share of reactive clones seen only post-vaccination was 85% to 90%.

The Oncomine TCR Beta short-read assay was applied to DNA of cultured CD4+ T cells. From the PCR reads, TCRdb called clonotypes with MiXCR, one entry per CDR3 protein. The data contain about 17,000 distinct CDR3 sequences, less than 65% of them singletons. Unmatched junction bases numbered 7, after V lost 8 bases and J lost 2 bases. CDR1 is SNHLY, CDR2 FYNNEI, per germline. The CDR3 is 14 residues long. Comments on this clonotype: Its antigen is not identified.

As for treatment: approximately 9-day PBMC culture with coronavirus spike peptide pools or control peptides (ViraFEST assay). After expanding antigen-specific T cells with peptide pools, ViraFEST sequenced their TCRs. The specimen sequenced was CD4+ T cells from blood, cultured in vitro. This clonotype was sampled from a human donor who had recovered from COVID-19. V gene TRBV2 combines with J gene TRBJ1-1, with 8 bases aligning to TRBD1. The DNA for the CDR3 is TGTGCCAGCGCTCACGGACAGGGCAACACTGAAGCTTTCTTT. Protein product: CASAHGQGNTEAFF.